These T cell receptor beta chains were read from a single sample in a study of T-cell memory formation after mild COVID-19. MiXCR was run by TCRdb on the 5' RACE reads, yielding one entry per CDR3 protein. Seen here are 550,000 to 650,000 distinct CDR3 sequences, around a sixth observed once, and the top ten hold about 7.5%. The specimen was PBMCs or a T cell subset sorted from them (not recorded which). Every receptor here comes from an adult woman who had mild COVID-19 (a few samples of this study predate the infection). Cell type and time point are not known. Each CDR3 is given with its conserved first and last residue. The D gene is left open where the match is weak. The listing skips clone size in some rows; elsewhere it reads once, few, many or a size class.

d_call j_call v_call clone_size cdr3_aa cdr3_nt
TRBD1 TRBJ2-7 TRBV12-3/TRBV12-4 few CASMGQRTYEQYF TGTGCCAGCATGGGACAGCGAACCTACGAGCAGTACTTC
- TRBJ2-3 TRBV6-5 once CASSKGGTDTQYF TGTGCCAGCAGCAAAGGGGGCACAGATACGCAGTATTTT
- TRBJ1-1 TRBV20-1 - CSARGWGQGTEAFF TGCAGTGCTAGGGGTTGGGGGCAGGGCACTGAAGCTTTCTTT
- TRBJ2-7 TRBV12-3/TRBV12-4 few CASSPGRREQYF TGTGCCAGCAGTCCAGGGAGGAGGGAGCAGTACTTC
- TRBJ2-2 TRBV20-1 few CSAYKGGGTGELFF TGCAGTGCCTATAAGGGGGGCGGTACCGGGGAGCTGTTTTTT
TRBD2 TRBJ2-7 TRBV6-5 few CASSYGAGGTYEQYF TGTGCCAGCAGTTACGGGGCGGGAGGTACCTACGAGCAGTACTTC
TRBD2 TRBJ2-1 TRBV29-1 - CSHVRGGGGNEQFF TGCAGCCACGTTAGGGGAGGCGGGGGTAATGAGCAGTTCTTC
TRBD1 TRBJ1-2 TRBV4-1 - CASSQPRQGRNYGYTF TGCGCCAGCAGCCAACCGAGACAGGGGCGCAACTATGGCTACACCTTC
- TRBJ2-4 TRBV2 few CASRGAHNIQYF TGTGCCAGCAGGGGGGCCCACAACATTCAGTACTTC
- TRBJ1-1 TRBV5-1 - CASSLVPPNQANTEAFF TGCGCCAGCAGCTTGGTCCCACCGAACCAGGCGAACACTGAAGCTTTCTTT
- TRBJ2-3 TRBV20-1 few CSAKGPAADTQYF TGCAGTGCTAAGGGTCCAGCCGCAGATACGCAGTATTTT
- TRBJ1-2 TRBV12-3/TRBV12-4 few CASSSLSNLGPFYGYTF TGTGCCAGCAGTTCCCTCTCGAACTTGGGACCGTTCTATGGCTACACCTTC
- TRBJ2-7 TRBV15 few CATSKAIDGYEQYF TGTGCCACCAGCAAAGCCATCGACGGTTACGAGCAGTACTTC
- TRBJ2-1 TRBV6-5 - CASSYSEGMSVQFF TGTGCCAGCAGTTACTCGGAGGGAATGTCTGTGCAGTTCTTC
- TRBJ2-3 TRBV12-3/TRBV12-4 few CASSSTFSVITQYF TGTGCCAGCAGTTCCACCTTTAGTGTGATTACGCAGTATTTT
- TRBJ2-7 TRBV27 - CASSHGLYEQYF TGTGCCAGCAGCCACGGCCTCTACGAGCAGTACTTC
- TRBJ2-7 TRBV3-1 - CASKWTGNDEQYF TGTGCCAGCAAATGGACGGGGAATGACGAGCAGTACTTC
- TRBJ1-4 TRBV6-1 - CASTNKGNEKLFF TGTGCCAGCACCAACAAGGGTAATGAAAAACTGTTTTTT
- TRBJ2-1 TRBV7-2 - CASSYGGLGEQFF TGTGCCAGCAGCTATGGGGGGCTGGGGGAGCAGTTCTTC
TRBD2 TRBJ2-3 TRBV6-5 - CASSPLAGFADTQYF TGTGCCAGCAGTCCACTAGCGGGATTCGCAGATACGCAGTATTTT
TRBD1 TRBJ1-5 TRBV15 - CAAQGARNQPQHF TGTGCCGCCCAGGGGGCACGCAATCAGCCCCAGCATTTT
- TRBJ2-3 TRBV30 few CAWSAFSPVVPDTQYF TGTGCCTGGAGCGCGTTTTCCCCGGTCGTTCCAGATACGCAGTATTTT
TRBD2 TRBJ2-1 TRBV12-3/TRBV12-4 few CASSTRTSVYNEQFF TGTGCCAGCAGCACCAGGACTAGCGTCTACAATGAGCAGTTCTTC
- TRBJ2-7 TRBV7-9 few CASSLPPPLDEQYF TGTGCCAGCAGCTTACCCCCCCCCTTGGACGAGCAGTACTTC
- TRBJ2-1 TRBV11-2 few CASSSLTGTEQFF TGTGCCAGCAGCTCCCTAACCGGGACAGAGCAGTTCTTC
TRBD1 TRBJ2-7 TRBV4-1 few CASSRVLGQGSYEQYF TGCGCCAGCAGCCGAGTACTGGGACAGGGCTCCTACGAGCAGTACTTC
TRBD2 TRBJ2-5 TRBV19 few CASSPYAEAGGKTQYF TGTGCCAGTAGTCCTTACGCTGAAGCGGGAGGAAAGACCCAGTACTTC
TRBD1 TRBJ1-6 TRBV5-1 few CASSLTGQRNSPLHF TGCGCCAGCAGCCTGACAGGGCAACGGAATTCACCCCTCCACTTT
- TRBJ2-1 TRBV18 many CASSPPLAEQFF TGTGCCAGCTCACCACCCCTAGCGGAGCAGTTCTTC
TRBD1 TRBJ1-1 TRBV2 once CATVEQGAGTEAFF TGTGCCACCGTGGAGCAGGGGGCTGGGACTGAAGCTTTCTTT
- TRBJ2-7 TRBV7-8 many CASSLGVYEQYF TGTGCCAGCAGCTTAGGAGTTTACGAGCAGTACTTC
TRBD1 TRBJ2-1 TRBV2 few CASYRQGSEQFF TGTGCCAGCTACAGACAGGGGAGTGAGCAGTTCTTC
- TRBJ1-1 TRBV20-1 few CSARDTTSNTEAFF TGCAGTGCTAGAGATACCACCTCGAACACTGAAGCTTTCTTT
- TRBJ2-7 TRBV5-1 - CASWGGPSYEQYF TGCGCCAGCTGGGGGGGCCCCTCCTACGAGCAGTACTTC
- TRBJ2-3 TRBV10-3 - CAISQQGRADTQYF TGTGCCATCAGTCAACAGGGAAGGGCAGATACGCAGTATTTT